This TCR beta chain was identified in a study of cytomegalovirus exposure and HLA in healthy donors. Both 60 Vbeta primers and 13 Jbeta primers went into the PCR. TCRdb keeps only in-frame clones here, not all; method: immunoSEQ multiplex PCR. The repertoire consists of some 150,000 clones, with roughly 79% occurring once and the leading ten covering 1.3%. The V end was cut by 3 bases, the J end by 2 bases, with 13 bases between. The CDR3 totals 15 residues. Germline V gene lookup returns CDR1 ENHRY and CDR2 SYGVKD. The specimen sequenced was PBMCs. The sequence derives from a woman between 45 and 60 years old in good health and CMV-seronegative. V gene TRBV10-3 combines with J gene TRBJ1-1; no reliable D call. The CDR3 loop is CAISDFPSGNTEAFF. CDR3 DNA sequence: TGTGCCATCAGTGACTTTCCGTCTGGCAACACTGAAGCTTTCTTT.